The source of this TCR beta chain is a study of tissue T cells after allogeneic stem cell transplantation. Study-wide findings and caveats: Shared clones across patients were few; motif clustering revealed tissue-specific shared signatures. Anatomically similar tissues had similar TCR repertoires within each patient.

Every graft-versus-host disease patient had gastrointestinal disease and got several lines of graft-versus-host disease therapy. CDR1 is KGHSH and CDR2 is LQKENI in the germline V gene. Trimming left V 8 bases short and J 0 bases short, with 14 bases between. The CDR3 covers 15 residues. With regard to this clone: Its antigen is currently unknown.

The repertoire was sequenced with immunoSEQ multiplex PCR; TCRdb's copy has only in-frame clones and lacks some. The data hold over a thousand clones, with over 75% observed a single time. J is TRBJ1-3 and V is TRBV18; possibly TRBD1 for D (6 bases). This receptor was identified in a male patient between 35 and 75 years old with steroid-refractory graft-versus-host disease after an allogeneic stem cell transplant. Some T cells may trace back to the graft donor. The material was esophageal tissue, obtained at autopsy. CDR3 amino acids: CASQIGQNSGNTIYF. The CDR3 coding sequence is TGTGCCAGCCAGATCGGACAGAACTCTGGAAACACCATATATTTT. The full variable domain, in which reference TRBV18 and TRBJ1-3 provide the parts outside the CDR3, is NAGVMQNPRHLVRRRGQEARLRCSPMKGHSHVYWYRQLPEEGLKFMVYLQKENIIDESGMPKERFSAEFPKEGPSILRIQQVVRGDSAAYFCASQIGQNSGNTIYFGEGSWLTVV.